These 23 T cell receptor beta chains originate from one sample sequenced in a study of T cell responses to AZD1222 COVID-19 vaccine. Assay: immunoSEQ multiplex PCR; the TCRdb copy retains only in-frame clones and omits some. The sample gives under 95,000 clones, approximately 85% of which show up once; roughly 10% is in the top ten. Sequencing was performed on peripheral blood, taken 28 days after the second AZD1222 dose. The receptors originated from an adult who received the AZD1222 COVID-19 vaccine.

The chain is built from TRBV19 and TRBJ2-1; D is possibly TRBD2 (6 bases). Trimming removed 9 bases at V and 10 bases at J, with 13 bases between. The CDR3 spans 11 residues. From germline, CDR1 is LNHDA and CDR2 SQIVND (reference sequence). The CDR3 region has the DNA TGTGCCAGCAGACTAGACCGGGAGCAGTTCTTC. As protein: CASRLDREQFF.

This clone was counted a few times. This chain uses TRBV29-1 with TRBJ2-2; D gene uncertain. The CDR3 spans 13 residues. The V end was cut by 4 bases, the J end by 3 bases, with 9 bases between. CDR1 is SQVTM and CDR2 is ANQGSEA in the germline V gene. CDR3: CSVGMTYTGELFF. CDR3 bases: TGCAGCGTTGGGATGACATACACCGGGGAGCTGTTTTTT.

V is TRBV27 and J is TRBJ1-1; tentatively, D is TRBD1 (6 bases). CDR3 length equals 13 residues. The V gene's germline CDR1 is MNHEY and CDR2 SMNVEV (reference sequence). Trimming cost V 3 bases and J 9 bases, with 14 bases left between them. The CDR3 protein is CASSFWRGGKAFF. CDR3 DNA sequence: TGTGCCAGCAGTTTTTGGCGGGGGGGCAAAGCTTTCTTT.

This chain connects TRBV11-2 to TRBJ1-1, with D possibly matching TRBD1 (5 bases). Germline CDR1 and CDR2: SGHAT and FQNNGV. The CDR3 contains 14 residues. Deletions cut 4 bases from V and 2 bases from J, with 11 bases between. The CDR3 sequence is CASSWNQGNTEAFF. The CDR3 DNA sequence: TGTGCCAGCAGCTGGAATCAGGGTAACACTGAAGCTTTCTTT.

The J gene is TRBJ2-7, the V gene TRBV5-4; TRBD2 is a possible D gene (5 bases). This CDR3 has 13 residues. V lost 5 bases and J 7 bases, leaving 16 bases between the germline ends. Germline values: CDR1 SGHNT, CDR2 YYREEE (reference sequence). The CDR3 nucleotides read TGTGCCAGCAGTACGACTGCCCCGGGGGAGCAGTACTTC. This gives the protein CASSTTAPGEQYF.

The chain employs TRBV6-5 and TRBJ1-3; TRBD1 agrees at 8 bases. Per germline, CDR1 MNHEY and CDR2 SVGAGI. This CDR3 contains 15 residues. After removal of 6 bases from V and 0 bases from J, the junction contained 4 bases not matched to a gene. CDR3 in DNA: TGTGCCAGCAGCTACAGGGGGGGCTCTGGAAACACCATATATTTT. This gives the protein CASSYRGGSGNTIYF.

The CDR3 region has the DNA TGTGCCAGCACCGGGACAGGGGGCGGCTATGGCTACACCTTC. Amino acids: CASTGTGGGYGYTF. The rearrangement links TRBV6-5 to TRBJ1-2, with TRBD1 matching 12 bases. V shed 7 bases, J shed 4 bases, and the junction held 4 bases outside the gene matches. From germline, CDR1 is MNHEY and CDR2 SVGAGI. This CDR3 has 14 amino acids.

The chain carries TRBV24-1 and TRBJ1-5; a weak D match, TRBD1 (5 bases). Trimming took off 7 bases at V and 2 bases at J, with 14 bases between the two ends. Germline V gene data show CDR1 as KGHDR and CDR2 as SFDVKD. CDR3 length: 15 amino acids. The CDR3 spells CATSLGGIGNQPQHF. The CDR3 coding sequence is TGTGCCACCAGCTTGGGGGGTATTGGCAATCAGCCCCAGCATTTT.

In this sample, this clone turned up a few times. This chain connects TRBV6-5 to TRBJ1-2; D is unresolved. The CDR3 length is 13 residues. From germline, CDR1 is MNHEY and CDR2 SVGAGI. The V and J ends lost 8 bases and 0 bases respectively, with 10 bases between them. CDR3 in amino acids: CASFQAANYGYTF. The CDR3 region has the DNA TGTGCCAGCTTCCAAGCAGCTAACTATGGCTACACCTTC.

The chain employs TRBV28 and TRBJ1-2, with 8 positions matching TRBD1. V shed 5 bases and J 7 bases; nucleotides not matched to a gene: 6. CDR3 length: 13 amino acids. Germline-derived CDR1 and CDR2 are MDHEN and SYDVKM. The CDR3 sequence: CASSLPQGAGYTF. The CDR3 DNA follows: TGTGCCAGCAGTCTCCCCCAGGGGGCTGGCTACACCTTC.

The V call is TRBV19, the J call TRBJ2-1, with D perhaps TRBD1 or TRBD2 (5 bases each). The CDR3 length is 16 residues. V was shortened by 4 bases and J by 1 base, with 14 bases between the two germline ends. CDR1 is LNHDA, CDR2 SQIVND, per germline (reference sequence). CDR3 in DNA: TGTGCCAGTAGTACCCGTACCGGGACGTCCTACAATGAGCAGTTCTTC. As protein: CASSTRTGTSYNEQFF.

V gene TRBV9 combines with J gene TRBJ1-1, with 11 bases identical to TRBD1. V lost 4 bases and J lost 6; bases outside the gene matches: 8. The CDR3 extends over 15 amino acids. Germline loops: CDR1 SGDLS, CDR2 YYNGEE. The CDR3: CASSPRGQGGSEAFF. Here the CDR3 DNA reads TGTGCCAGCAGCCCGCGGGGACAGGGGGGATCTGAAGCTTTCTTT.

The chain employs TRBV28 and TRBJ1-1; TRBD1 matches 9 bases. In germline, CDR1 is MDHEN, CDR2 SYDVKM. This CDR3 is 15 amino acids long. V trimming: 3 bases; J trimming: 12 bases; junction bases outside the gene matches: 14. The CDR3: CASSFLALGQGIPFF. DNA for the CDR3: TGTGCCAGCAGTTTTTTGGCCCTCGGACAGGGGATACCTTTCTTT.

The chain uses TRBV27 and TRBJ2-3, with no clear D. V was cut by 4 bases and J by 6 bases, with 11 bases left in between. The V gene's germline CDR1 is MNHEY and CDR2 SMNVEV (reference sequence). There are 13 residues in the CDR3. CDR3 sequence: CASSSLDVDTQYF. The CDR3 nucleotides read TGTGCCAGCAGTTCGCTGGATGTGGATACGCAGTATTTT.

This chain links TRBV3-1 (or the pseudogene TRBV3-2) with TRBJ2-1; D may be TRBD2 (6 bases). V lost 8 bases to trimming and J lost 6 bases, with 23 bases between them. Germline assignment: CDR1 LGHDT and CDR2 YNNKEL (reference sequence). This CDR3 has 16 residues. In nucleotides, the CDR3 is TGTGCCAGCGCTCAAGTGGCGGGGCTCAGCGGCAATGAGCAGTTCTTC. Translating gives CASAQVAGLSGNEQFF.

This sequence joins TRBV2 and TRBJ1-1; D is perhaps TRBD1 (6 bases). Germline V gene data show CDR1 as SNHLY and CDR2 as FYNNEI. Trimming stripped 7 bases from V and 4 bases from J, with 13 bases between. The CDR3 covers 13 residues. The CDR3 loop reads CASKRPTGTEAFF. The CDR3 DNA reads TGTGCCAGCAAGCGCCCGACAGGCACTGAAGCTTTCTTT.

V gene TRBV5-8 combines with J gene TRBJ1-6, with a weak D call TRBD1 (6 bases). The CDR3 is 14 residues long. Deletions cut 2 bases from V and 5 bases from J, with 8 bases between. Germline CDR1 SGHTS, CDR2 YDEGEE. CDR3 sequence reads: CASSLPGDNSPLHF. The CDR3 DNA reads as TGTGCCAGCAGCTTACCAGGGGATAATTCACCCCTCCACTTT. The full variable domain, rest sourced from reference TRBV5-8 and TRBJ1-6, is EAGVTQSPTHLIKTRGQQATLRCSPISGHTSVYWYQQALGLGLQFLLWYDEGEERNRGNFPPRFSGRQFPNYSSELNVNALELEDSALYLCASSLPGDNSPLHFGNGTRLTVT.

The chain links TRBV19 to TRBJ1-5; no definite D call. V dropped 6 bases and J dropped 4 bases, with 16 bases sitting between them. The CDR3 is made up of 15 amino acids. Germline V gene lookup returns CDR1 LNHDA and CDR2 SQIVND (reference sequence). The CDR3 region has the DNA TGTGCCAGTAGGGCAGGACCTTTACCTAATCAGCCCCAGCATTTT. This gives the protein CASRAGPLPNQPQHF.

This clone turned up a few times. The chain uses TRBV5-5 and TRBJ1-6; D perhaps matches TRBD1 (6 bases). This CDR3 contains 17 residues. The germline CDR1 and CDR2 sequences are SGHKS and YYEKEE (reference sequence). V lost 0 bases and J lost 7, with 17 bases in between. Here the CDR3 reads CASSLVGTRGVNSPLHF. CDR3 sequence (DNA): TGTGCCAGCAGCTTGGTAGGGACACGGGGGGTGAATTCACCCCTCCACTTT.

Comments on this clone: Compared with germline, one end of the junction differs, possibly owing to a read error. This rearrangement joins TRBV7-7 to TRBJ2-1, with D perhaps TRBD1 or TRBD2 (5 bases each). Germline CDR1 SSHAT, CDR2 FNYEAQ (reference sequence). This CDR3 contains 16 residues. CDR3 sequence (DNA): TGTGCTAGCAGCTTAGCGCCGGGCAGGGATACTAATGAGCAGTTCTTC. Its translation: CASSLAPGRDTNEQFF. The full variable domain, its missing parts supplied by reference TRBV7-7 and TRBJ2-1, is GAGVSQSPRYKVTKRGQDVTLRCDPISSHATLYWYQQALGQGPEFLTYFNYEAQPDKSGLPSDRFSAERPEGSISTLTIQRTEQRDSAMYRCASSLAPGRDTNEQFFGPGTRLTVL.

V and J are TRBV9 and TRBJ2-6; D perhaps matches TRBD1 (5 bases). CDR1 is SGDLS and CDR2 is YYNGEE in the germline V gene. Trimming cost V 5 bases and J 0 bases, with 12 bases left between them. This CDR3 contains 16 residues. The CDR3 DNA follows: TGTGCCAGCAGTCCGACAGCTCTCTCTGGGGCCAACGTCCTGACTTTC. Protein sequence: CASSPTALSGANVLTF.

This chain joins TRBV1 and TRBJ2-7; the table calls TRBD1, which could not be checked here. TRBV1 is a documented pseudogene. This CDR3 is 19 amino acids long. The CDR3 region has the DNA TGCACCAGCAGCCAAGATCTAGCCAGGGGGAAAACTACTAACTACGAGCAGTACTTC. Protein: CTSSQDLARGKTTNYEQYF.

The chain employs TRBV19 and TRBJ1-1; D gene ambiguous. The CDR3 is 16 residues long. Trimming removed 6 bases at V and 6 bases at J, with 23 bases between. Germline loops: CDR1 LNHDA, CDR2 SQIVND (reference sequence). CDR3 DNA: TGTGCCAGTAGCCCAGGCCGTACGGGCCGGGTCGCTGAAGCTTTCTTT. Translating it yields CASSPGRTGRVAEAFF.